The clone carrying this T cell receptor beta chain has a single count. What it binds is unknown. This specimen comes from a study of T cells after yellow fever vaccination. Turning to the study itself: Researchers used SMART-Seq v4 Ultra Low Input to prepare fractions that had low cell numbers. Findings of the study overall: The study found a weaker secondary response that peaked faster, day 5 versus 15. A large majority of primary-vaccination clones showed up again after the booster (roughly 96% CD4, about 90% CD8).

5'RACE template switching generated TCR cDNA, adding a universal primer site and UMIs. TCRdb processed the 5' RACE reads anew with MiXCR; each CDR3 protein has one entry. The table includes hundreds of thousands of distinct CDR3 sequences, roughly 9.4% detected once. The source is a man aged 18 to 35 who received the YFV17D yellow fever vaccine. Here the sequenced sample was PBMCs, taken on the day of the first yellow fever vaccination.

The CDR3 region has the DNA TGCAGTGCCCACAGGGGGGGAGAGACCCAGTACTTC. Translating gives CSAHRGGETQYF. The chain carries TRBV20-1 and TRBJ2-5; D may be TRBD1 (8 bases). This CDR3 spans 12 amino acids. V was shortened by 6 bases and J by 4 bases, with 12 bases between the two germline ends. The germline gives CDR1 DFQATT, CDR2 SNEGSKA (reference sequence).